These 9 T cell receptor beta chains were all obtained from the same sample, sequenced in a study of siplizumab effects on memory and regulatory T cells. Produced via immunoSEQ multiplex PCR; TCRdb's table is partial and in-frame only. The repertoire holds 70,000 to 95,000 clones, with roughly 96% as singletons. Sequences were obtained from naive CD4+ T cells sorted from blood. The receptors derive from a human donor in good health.

The chain joins TRBV12-5 to TRBJ2-2; TRBD1 matches at 10 bases. The V gene's germline CDR1 is LGHNT and CDR2 FRNRAP. The CDR3 covers 19 residues. V lost 0 bases to trimming and J lost 3 bases; unmatched junction nucleotides: 10. The CDR3 loop is CASGLVRDRGQEDTGELFF. The CDR3 bases are TGTGCTAGTGGTTTGGTACGGGACAGGGGTCAAGAGGACACCGGGGAGCTGTTTTTT. Drawing the rest from reference TRBV12-5 and TRBJ2-2, the complete variable domain is DARVTQTPRHKVTEMGQEVTMRCQPILGHNTVFWYRQTMMQGLELLAYFRNRAPLDDSGMPKDRFSAEMPDATLATLKIQPSEPRDSAVYFCASGLVRDRGQEDTGELFFGEGSRLTVL.

The gene calls are TRBV4-2 and TRBJ1-4; D might be TRBD1 (5 bases). This CDR3 spans 15 amino acids. V was trimmed by 5 bases and J by 8 bases, leaving 18 bases between them. Per the germline V gene, CDR1 is LGHNA and CDR2 is YNFKEQ. The CDR3 DNA follows: TGTGCCAGCAGCGAAGTTCAGGAAGAGGGGGAAAAACTGTTTTTT. It is translated as CASSEVQEEGEKLFF.

V and J are TRBV4-1 and TRBJ2-1; 9 bases align to TRBD1. The CDR3 sequence is 17 residues long. From germline, CDR1 is MGHRA and CDR2 YSYEKL. J was trimmed by 5 bases and V by 3 bases; bases with no gene match: 11. The CDR3 nucleotides read TGCGCCAGCAGCCATCCCGTAGACAGGGGGGGGGACAATGAGCAGTTCTTC. It translates to CASSHPVDRGGDNEQFF.

V and J are TRBV28 and TRBJ2-3; D uncertain. CDR1 and CDR2 (germline): MDHEN, SYDVKM. The V end was cut by 3 bases, the J end by 6 bases, with 4 bases between. The CDR3 sequence is 11 residues long. The CDR3, as DNA: TGTGCCAGCAGTTTCGAGGATACGCAGTATTTT. As protein: CASSFEDTQYF.

This clone came up once. The chain is built from TRBV5-5 and TRBJ1-5; D perhaps matches TRBD1 (5 bases). This CDR3 is 15 amino acids long. The V end lost 3 bases, the J end lost 7 bases, and 17 bases lay between the germline ends. CDR1 is SGHKS, CDR2 YYEKEE, per germline (reference sequence). CDR3 sequence (DNA): TGTGCCAGCAGCTCCACGACCGCACAGGCCCAGCCCCAGCATTTT. Its protein is CASSSTTAQAQPQHF.

J is TRBJ1-1 and V is TRBV6-5; tentative D call: TRBD1 (6 bases). V lost 5 bases, J lost 6 bases, and 13 bases lay in between. The CDR3 runs to 13 residues. CDR1 MNHEY and CDR2 SVGAGI come from the germline V gene. The CDR3 reads CASSRGGIAEAFF. DNA of the CDR3: TGTGCCAGCAGTAGGGGGGGGATCGCTGAAGCTTTCTTT.

V usage is TRBV15 and J usage is TRBJ1-2, with TRBD1 identical over 7 bases. The CDR3 length is 15 residues. With 5 bases clipped from V and 3 bases from J, the junction kept 9 bases outside the gene matches. Germline CDR1 is LNHNV and CDR2 is YYDKDF (reference sequence). CDR3 region: CATSPDRELHYGYTF. CDR3 in DNA: TGTGCCACCAGCCCCGACAGGGAACTGCACTATGGCTACACCTTC.

The chain employs TRBV11-2 and TRBJ2-6; D uncertain. The V gene lost 5 bases and the J gene lost 2 bases, with 10 bases spanning the gap. This CDR3 spans 15 amino acids. Germline V CDR1 and CDR2: SGHAT, FQNNGV. Here the CDR3 DNA reads TGTGCCAGCAGCCCCAGGCCTGCTGGGGCCAACGTCCTGACTTTC. As protein: CASSPRPAGANVLTF.

The rearrangement uses TRBV9 and TRBJ1-2; D unresolved. Deletions cut 0 bases from V and 7 bases from J, with 13 bases between. The CDR3 consists of 14 residues. Looked up from germline, CDR1 is SGDLS and CDR2 is YYNGEE. The CDR3 protein is CASSVEEGSGGYTF. CDR3 bases: TGTGCCAGCAGCGTAGAGGAAGGCTCCGGTGGCTACACCTTC. Complete variable domain (other parts from reference TRBV9 and TRBJ1-2): DSGVTQTPKHLITATGQRVTLRCSPRSGDLSVYWYQQSLDQGLQFLIQYYNGEERAKGNILERFSAQQFPDLHSELNLSSLELGDSALYFCASSVEEGSGGYTFGSGTRLTVV.